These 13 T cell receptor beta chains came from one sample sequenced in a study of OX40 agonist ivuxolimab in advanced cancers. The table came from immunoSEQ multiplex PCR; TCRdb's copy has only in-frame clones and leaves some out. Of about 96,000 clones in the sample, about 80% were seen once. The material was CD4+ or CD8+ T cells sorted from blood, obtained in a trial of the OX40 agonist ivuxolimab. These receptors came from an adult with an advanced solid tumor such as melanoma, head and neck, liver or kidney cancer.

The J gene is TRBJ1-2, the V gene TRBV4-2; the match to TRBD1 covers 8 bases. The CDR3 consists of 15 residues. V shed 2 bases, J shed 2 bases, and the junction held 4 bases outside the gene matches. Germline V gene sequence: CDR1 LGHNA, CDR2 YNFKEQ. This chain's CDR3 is CASSQRTGTNYGYTF. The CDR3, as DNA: TGTGCCAGCAGCCAACGGACAGGGACCAACTATGGCTACACCTTC.

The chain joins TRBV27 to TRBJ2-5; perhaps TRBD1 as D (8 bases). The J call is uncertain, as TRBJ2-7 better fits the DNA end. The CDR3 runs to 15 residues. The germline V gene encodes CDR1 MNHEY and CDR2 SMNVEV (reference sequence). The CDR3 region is CASSWEGQATYEQYF. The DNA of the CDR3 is TGTGCCAGCAGCTGGGAGGGACAGGCTACCTACGAGCAGTACTTC.

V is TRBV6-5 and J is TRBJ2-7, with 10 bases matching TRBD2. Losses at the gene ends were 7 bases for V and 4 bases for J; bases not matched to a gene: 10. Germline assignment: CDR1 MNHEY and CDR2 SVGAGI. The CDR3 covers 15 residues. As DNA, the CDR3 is TGTGCCAGCACCTCTCCGGGACTAGCGTCTTACGAGCAGTACTTC. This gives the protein CASTSPGLASYEQYF.

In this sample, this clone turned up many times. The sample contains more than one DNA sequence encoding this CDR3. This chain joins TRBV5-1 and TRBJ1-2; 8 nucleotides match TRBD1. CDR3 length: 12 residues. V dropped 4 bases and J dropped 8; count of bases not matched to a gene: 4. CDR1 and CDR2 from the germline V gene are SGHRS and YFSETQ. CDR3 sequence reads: CASSAGGWGYTF. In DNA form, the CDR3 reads TGCGCCAGCAGCGCAGGGGGCTGGGGCTACACCTTC.

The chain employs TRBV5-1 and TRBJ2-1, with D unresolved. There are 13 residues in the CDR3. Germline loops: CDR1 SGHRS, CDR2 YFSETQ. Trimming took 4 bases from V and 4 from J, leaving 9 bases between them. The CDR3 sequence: CASSPGSYNEQFF. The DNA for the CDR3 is TGCGCCAGCAGCCCCGGAAGTTACAATGAGCAGTTCTTC.

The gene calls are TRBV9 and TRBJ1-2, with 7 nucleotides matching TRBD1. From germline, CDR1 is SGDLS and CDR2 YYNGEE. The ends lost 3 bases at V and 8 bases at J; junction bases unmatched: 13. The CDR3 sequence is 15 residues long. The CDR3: CASSALSGTASGYTF. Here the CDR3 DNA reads TGTGCCAGCAGCGCCCTCTCCGGGACAGCTTCGGGCTACACCTTC.

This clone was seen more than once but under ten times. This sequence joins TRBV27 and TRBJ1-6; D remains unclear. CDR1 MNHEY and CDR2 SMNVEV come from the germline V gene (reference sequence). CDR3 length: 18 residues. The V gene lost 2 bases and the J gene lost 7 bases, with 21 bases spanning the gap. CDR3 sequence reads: CASSLTSGGLAGNSPLHF. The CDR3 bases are TGTGCCAGCAGTTTAACGTCAGGAGGACTGGCGGGGAATTCACCCCTCCACTTT.

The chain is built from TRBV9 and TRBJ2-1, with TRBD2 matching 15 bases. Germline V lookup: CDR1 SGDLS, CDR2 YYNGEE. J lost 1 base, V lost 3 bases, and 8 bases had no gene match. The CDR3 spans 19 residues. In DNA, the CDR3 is TGTGCCAGCAGCGGGACCGGGACTAGCGGGAGGACTTCCTACAATGAGCAGTTCTTC. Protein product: CASSGTGTSGRTSYNEQFF. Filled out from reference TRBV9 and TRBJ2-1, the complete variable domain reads DSGVTQTPKHLITATGQRVTLRCSPRSGDLSVYWYQQSLDQGLQFLIQYYNGEERAKGNILERFSAQQFPDLHSELNLSSLELGDSALYFCASSGTGTSGRTSYNEQFFGPGTRLTVL.

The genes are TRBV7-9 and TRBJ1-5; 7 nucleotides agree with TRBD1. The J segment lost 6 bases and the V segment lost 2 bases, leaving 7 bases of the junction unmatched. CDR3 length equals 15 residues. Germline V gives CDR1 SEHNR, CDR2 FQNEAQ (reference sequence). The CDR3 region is CASSLSQGVGQPQHF. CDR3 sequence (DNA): TGTGCCAGCAGCTTAAGTCAGGGGGTTGGTCAGCCCCAGCATTTT.

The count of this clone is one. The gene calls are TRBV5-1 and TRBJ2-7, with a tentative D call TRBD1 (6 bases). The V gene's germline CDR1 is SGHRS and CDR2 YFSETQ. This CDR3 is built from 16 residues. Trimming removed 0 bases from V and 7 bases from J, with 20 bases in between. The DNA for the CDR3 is TGCGCCAGCAGCTTGGGACAGGTCCCCAAGGGTGGAGAGCAGTACTTC. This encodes CASSLGQVPKGGEQYF.

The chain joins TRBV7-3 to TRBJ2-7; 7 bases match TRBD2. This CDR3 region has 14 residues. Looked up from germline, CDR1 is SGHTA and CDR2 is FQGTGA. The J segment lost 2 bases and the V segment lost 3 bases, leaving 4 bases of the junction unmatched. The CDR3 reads CASSFTAGAYEQYF. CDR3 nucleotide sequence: TGTGCCAGCAGCTTCACGGCGGGGGCCTACGAGCAGTACTTC.

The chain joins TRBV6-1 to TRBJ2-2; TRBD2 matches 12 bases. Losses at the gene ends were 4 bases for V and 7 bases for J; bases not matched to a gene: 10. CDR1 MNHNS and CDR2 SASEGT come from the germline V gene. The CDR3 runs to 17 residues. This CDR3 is CASSGLAGAPSFGELFF. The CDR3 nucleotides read TGTGCCAGCAGTGGACTAGCGGGAGCCCCTTCATTCGGGGAGCTGTTTTTT.

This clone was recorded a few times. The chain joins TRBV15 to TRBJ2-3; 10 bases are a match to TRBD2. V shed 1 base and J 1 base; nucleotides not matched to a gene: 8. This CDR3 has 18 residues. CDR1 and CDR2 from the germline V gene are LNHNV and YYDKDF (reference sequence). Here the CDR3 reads CATSRAPSGTSGTDTQYF. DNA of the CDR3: TGTGCCACCAGCAGAGCCCCCTCCGGGACTAGCGGCACAGATACGCAGTATTTT.